This T cell receptor beta chain was found in a study of graft-versus-host responses after intestinal transplantation. On the study more broadly: The study gave all recipients anti-thymocyte globulin induction, then tacrolimus and steroids for about 3 years.

As regards this clone: Its antigen is as yet unknown.

Broader study findings: Researchers found GvH clones in recipient marrow, and some showed up first in ileum or blood. The presence of high graft-versus-host to host-versus-graft clonal ratios in allografts characterized patients with graft-donor T cell macrochimerism.

Generated by immunoSEQ multiplex PCR, the TCRdb table keeps only in-frame clones and is missing some. There are tens of thousands of clones in the sample; 85% to 95% occur only once, and approximately 0.21% lies in the top ten. The sample in question was unstimulated CD8+ T cells sorted from spleen or lymph node cells, obtained before transplant. The receptor was derived from a human donor who was the organ donor for an intestinal transplant.

The CDR3 sequence is CASHPGHSAPLHF. In DNA form, the CDR3 reads TGTGCCAGCCACCCGGGACATTCGGCACCCCTCCACTTT. The chain joins TRBV6-1 to TRBJ1-6, with TRBD1 as a possible D gene (6 bases). V was pared by 8 bases and J by 11 bases, with 16 bases between. The V gene's germline CDR1 is MNHNS and CDR2 SASEGT. CDR3 length: 13 residues.